Listed here are 14 T cell receptor beta chains from one sample, sequenced in a study of technical replicates of blood from a few donors. Sequencing used immunoSEQ multiplex PCR; TCRdb keeps in-frame clones, though not all of them. The table shows more than 65,000 clones, with roughly nine tenths occurring only once. Sequencing used T cells isolated from PBMCs. These receptors came from a human donor in good health.

The J gene is TRBJ2-2, the V gene TRBV5-1, with unresolved D. The CDR3 extends over 14 amino acids. V was trimmed by 6 bases and J by 1 base, leaving 10 bases between them. CDR1 is SGHRS, CDR2 YFSETQ, per germline. The CDR3 region is CASKETVNTGELFF. The CDR3 bases are TGCGCCAGCAAGGAAACAGTGAACACCGGGGAGCTGTTTTTT. Combining the CDR3 with reference TRBV5-1 and TRBJ2-2 gives the whole variable domain KAGVTQTPRYLIKTRGQQVTLSCSPISGHRSVSWYQQTPGQGLQFLFEYFSETQRNKGNFPGRFSGRQFSNSRSEMNVSTLELGDSALYLCASKETVNTGELFFGEGSRLTVL.

The rearrangement uses TRBV28 and TRBJ1-2, with 11 bases identical to TRBD1. V was clipped by 6 bases and J by 7 bases; unmatched bases: 10. This CDR3 spans 15 amino acids. Germline V gives CDR1 MDHEN, CDR2 SYDVKM. In DNA form, the CDR3 reads TGTGCCAGCAGCCAATCCGGACAGGGGGCGCTTGGCTACACCTTC. Its protein product is CASSQSGQGALGYTF.

The gene calls are TRBV4-1 and TRBJ1-1, with 7 positions matching TRBD1. The V and J ends lost 2 bases and 7 bases, in that order; junction bases with no gene match: 10. The CDR3 consists of 15 residues. Per germline, CDR1 MGHRA and CDR2 YSYEKL. This CDR3 is CASSQSPGTESEAFF. CDR3 nucleotides: TGCGCCAGCAGCCAAAGTCCAGGGACAGAGAGTGAAGCTTTCTTT.

The chain recombines TRBV2 with TRBJ2-3; 12 bases match TRBD2. This CDR3 has 17 amino acids. From germline, CDR1 is SNHLY and CDR2 FYNNEI. The junction had 14 bases not matched to a gene; V was cut back by 10 bases and J by 3 bases. The CDR3 reads CATWGLAGPPPTDTQYF. CDR3 in DNA: TGTGCCACCTGGGGACTAGCGGGCCCCCCCCCAACAGATACGCAGTATTTT.

This sequence joins TRBV28 and TRBJ2-1, with D perhaps TRBD1 (5 bases). Germline V gene sequence: CDR1 MDHEN, CDR2 SYDVKM. Trimming stripped 6 bases from V and 3 bases from J, with 12 bases between. The CDR3 has 14 amino acids. For the CDR3, the DNA is TGTGCCAGCAGGGGGCGCGAAAACTACAATGAGCAGTTCTTC. It translates to CASRGRENYNEQFF.

The gene calls are TRBV30 and TRBJ2-3; no reliable D call. CDR1 and CDR2 from the germline V gene are GTSNPN and SVGIG (reference sequence). Trimming took 1 base from V and 1 from J, leaving 3 bases between them. This CDR3 has 12 amino acids. The CDR3: CAWSAGTDTQYF. The DNA for the CDR3 is TGTGCCTGGAGTGCTGGCACAGATACGCAGTATTTT.

The CDR3 loop reads CASSLEGVGYTF. The DNA of the CDR3 is TGCGCCAGCAGCTTGGAGGGGGTTGGCTACACCTTC. The chain uses TRBV5-1 and TRBJ1-2; the D gene is possibly TRBD1 (6 bases). Germline V CDR1 and CDR2: SGHRS, YFSETQ. This CDR3 has 12 amino acids. V was shortened by 0 bases and J by 7 bases, with 7 bases between the two germline ends.

The sample holds one count of this clone. Written as DNA, the CDR3 is TGTGCCATCAGTGGGGACAAGAACACCGGGGAGCTGTTTTTT. Translating it yields CAISGDKNTGELFF. The chain is built from TRBV10-3 and TRBJ2-2, with D possibly TRBD1 on 6 matching bases. The CDR3 consists of 14 residues. The germline V gene has CDR1 ENHRY and CDR2 SYGVKD. With 4 bases removed from V and 1 base from J, the gap between germline ends came to 7 bases.

The CDR3 is CASSVRGGGLISYNEQFF. The CDR3 DNA reads TGTGCCAGCAGTGTTAGGGGGGGCGGCCTTATCTCCTACAATGAGCAGTTCTTC. The chain is built from TRBV25-1 and TRBJ2-1; a weak D match, TRBD2 (7 bases). CDR3 length: 18 amino acids. V was shortened by 4 bases and J by 0 bases, with 19 bases between the two germline ends. The germline gives CDR1 MGHDK, CDR2 SYGVNS.

The chain recombines TRBV23-1 with TRBJ2-5; no reliable D call. Being an ORF, TRBV23-1 has a function that is uncertain. CDR3 length: 15 amino acids. The V end was cut by 4 bases, the J end by 3 bases, with 15 bases between. This CDR3 reads CASSRRLLLEETQYF. DNA of the CDR3: TGCGCCAGCAGTCGTCGTCTTCTCTTAGAAGAGACCCAGTACTTC.

The chain recombines TRBV7-9 with TRBJ1-3; D not resolved. Germline CDR1 and CDR2: SEHNR and FQNEAQ (reference sequence). Trimming removed 6 bases from V and 7 bases from J, with 4 bases in between. The length of the CDR3 is 10 residues. The CDR3 DNA reads TGTGCCAGCAGTGCGAACACCATATATTTT. This gives the protein CASSANTIYF.

The chain carries TRBV7-8 and TRBJ2-3, with D possibly matching TRBD1 (5 bases). Trimming shortened V by 7 bases and J by 0 bases, and 20 bases separated the two germline ends. The germline CDR1 and CDR2 sequences are SGHVS and FQNEAQ. This CDR3 is built from 17 residues. CDR3 in amino acids: CASTRTGRATSTDTQYF. The CDR3 DNA sequence: TGTGCCAGCACAAGAACAGGCCGGGCTACTAGCACAGATACGCAGTATTTT.

This sequence joins TRBV9 and TRBJ2-3; 8 nucleotides align to TRBD2. Germline CDR1 and CDR2: SGDLS and YYNGEE. Trimming cost V 4 bases and J 4 bases; bases outside gene matches: 2. The CDR3 covers 13 residues. This chain's CDR3 is CASSREGPDTQYF. For the CDR3, the DNA is TGTGCCAGCAGCCGGGAGGGCCCAGATACGCAGTATTTT.

The CDR3 coding sequence is TGTGCCAGCAGCTCCAGGGTTAGTGTAGAGACCCAGTACTTC. Translating it yields CASSSRVSVETQYF. The chain has TRBV11-2 and TRBJ2-5; D possibly corresponds to TRBD1 (5 bases). V was shortened by 4 bases and J by 4 bases, with 13 bases between the two germline ends. Germline V gene sequence: CDR1 SGHAT, CDR2 FQNNGV. The CDR3 sequence is 14 residues long.